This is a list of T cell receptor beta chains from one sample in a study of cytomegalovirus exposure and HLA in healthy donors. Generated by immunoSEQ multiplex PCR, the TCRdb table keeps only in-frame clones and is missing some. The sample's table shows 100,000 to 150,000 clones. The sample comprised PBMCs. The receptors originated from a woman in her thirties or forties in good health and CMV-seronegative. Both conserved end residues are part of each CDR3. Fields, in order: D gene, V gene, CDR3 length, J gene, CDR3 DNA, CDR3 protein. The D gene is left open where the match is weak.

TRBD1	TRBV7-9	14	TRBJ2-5	TGTGCCAGCAGCTTAGACAGGGGCTGGGAGACCCAGTACTTC	CASSLDRGWETQYF
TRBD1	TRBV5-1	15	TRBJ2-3	TGCGCCAGCAGCTTGGGGCCGGGACAGCGGAATACGCAGTATTTT	CASSLGPGQRNTQYF
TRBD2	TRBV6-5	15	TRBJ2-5	TGTGCCAGCAGATCGACTAGCGGGGGCCCGCCCCCCCAGTACTTC	CASRSTSGGPPPQYF
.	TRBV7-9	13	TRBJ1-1	TGTGCCAGCAGCTTAAGCATGAACACTGAAGCTTTCTTT	CASSLSMNTEAFF
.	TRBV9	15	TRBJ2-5	TGTGCCAGCAGCGTAATGGCGGGGCCTTCGGAGACCCAGTACTTC	CASSVMAGPSETQYF
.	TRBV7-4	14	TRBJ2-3	TGTGCCAGCAGCTTAGTAGGACTACCAGATACGCAGTATTTT	CASSLVGLPDTQYF
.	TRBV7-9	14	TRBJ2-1	TGTGCCAGCAGCTTCCCCAGGGGTGCCGATGAGCAGTTCTTC	CASSFPRGADEQFF
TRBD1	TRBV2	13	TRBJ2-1	TGTGCCAGCAAGAGGGGGCACATTAGTGAGCAGTTCTTC	CASKRGHISEQFF
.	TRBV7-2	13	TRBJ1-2	TGTGCCAGCAAACTAAGTAGGGCGGGCGGCTACACCTTC	CASKLSRAGGYTF
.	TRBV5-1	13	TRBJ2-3	TGCGCCAGCAGCTCCCGGCGGATGGATACGCAGTATTTT	CASSSRRMDTQYF
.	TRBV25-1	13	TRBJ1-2	TGTGCCAGCAGAAGCCCAGGGTACTATGGCTACACCTTC	CASRSPGYYGYTF
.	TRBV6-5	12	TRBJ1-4	TGTGCCAGCGGCGGGCCTGGAGGAAAACTGTTTTTT	CASGGPGGKLFF
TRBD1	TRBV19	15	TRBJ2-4	TGTGCCAGTAGTATGGGACAGGGGACCAAAAACATTCAGTACTTC	CASSMGQGTKNIQYF
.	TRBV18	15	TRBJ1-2	TGTGCCAGCTCACCACGGGTTGAGGGTTACTCTGGCTACACCTTC	CASSPRVEGYSGYTF
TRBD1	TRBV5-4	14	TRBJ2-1	TGTGCCAGCAGCATGGGGGGGACAGGGGAACGGCAGTTCTTC	CASSMGGTGERQFF
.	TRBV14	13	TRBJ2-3	TGTGCCAGCAGCCGACAGGCTTGGGGTACGCAGTATTTT	CASSRQAWGTQYF
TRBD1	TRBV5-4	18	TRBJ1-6	TGTGCCAGCAGCTCGACGGGACAGGGGCGATTCCAAAATTCACCCCTCCACTTT	CASSSTGQGRFQNSPLHF
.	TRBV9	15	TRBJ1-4	TGTGCCAGCAGCCCCACCGGGGTAGGCTACGAAAAACTGTTTTTT	CASSPTGVGYEKLFF
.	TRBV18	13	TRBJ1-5	TGTGCCAGCTCACCCGGGGACAATCAGCCCCAGCATTTT	CASSPGDNQPQHF
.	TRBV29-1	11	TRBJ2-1	TGCAGCGTTGGGGGGCCCAATGAGCAGTTCTTC	CSVGGPNEQFF
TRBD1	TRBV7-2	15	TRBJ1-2	TGTGCCACCCTCAGAGCCGCAGGGGGAGCCTATGGCTACACCTTC	CATLRAAGGAYGYTF
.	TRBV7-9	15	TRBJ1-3	TGTGCCGCCGCGCCAAGGGAGGGGAATGGAAACACCATATATTTT	CAAAPREGNGNTIYF
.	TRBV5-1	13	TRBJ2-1	TGCGCCAGCAGCCAGGCGGGGAACAATGAGCAGTTCTTC	CASSQAGNNEQFF
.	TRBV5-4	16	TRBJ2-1	TGTGCCAGCAGCTTGGGACAGTCCGTATCCTACAATGAGCAGTTCTTC	CASSLGQSVSYNEQFF
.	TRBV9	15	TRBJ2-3	TGTGCCAGCAGCGTAGGGCCCCAAGGCACAGATACGCAGTATTTT	CASSVGPQGTDTQYF
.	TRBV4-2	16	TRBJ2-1	TGTGCCAGCAGCCAAGATCTAGGGAGTAGCTACAATGAGCAGTTCTTC	CASSQDLGSSYNEQFF
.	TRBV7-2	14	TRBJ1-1	TGTGCCAGCAGCTTAAGTCAGATGAACACTGAAGCTTTCTTT	CASSLSQMNTEAFF
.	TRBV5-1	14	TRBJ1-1	TGCGCCAGCAGCTTGGATCCTGAGGTGACTGAAGCTTTCTTT	CASSLDPEVTEAFF
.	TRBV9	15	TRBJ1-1	TGTGCCAGCAGCGTAACGGAGGGAAGAGTGACTGAAGCTTTCTTT	CASSVTEGRVTEAFF
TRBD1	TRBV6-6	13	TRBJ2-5	TGTGCCAGCAGACTCAGGGGGCTTGAGACCCAGTACTTC	CASRLRGLETQYF
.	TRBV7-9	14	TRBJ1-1	TGTGCCAGCAGCTTTCTTACAGGGCCTACTGAAGCTTTCTTT	CASSFLTGPTEAFF
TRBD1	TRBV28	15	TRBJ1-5	TGTGCCAGCATCTTGAGGGGGCCAAGGGAACAGCCCCAGCATTTT	CASILRGPREQPQHF
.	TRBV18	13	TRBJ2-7	TGTGCCAGCTCACCCAAAGGGAGGAACGAGCAGTACTTC	CASSPKGRNEQYF
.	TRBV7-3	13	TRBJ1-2	TGTGCCAGCAGCCCCGGGACTTTCTATGGCTACACCTTC	CASSPGTFYGYTF
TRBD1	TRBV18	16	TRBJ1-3	TGTGCCAGCTCCCCAGGGGGGGCTACATATGGAAACACCATATATTTT	CASSPGGATYGNTIYF
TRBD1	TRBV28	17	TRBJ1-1	TGTGCCAGCAGTTTACCGAGGACAGGGGGCTTGAACACTGAAGCTTTCTTT	CASSLPRTGGLNTEAFF
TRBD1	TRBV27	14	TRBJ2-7	TGTGCCAGCCTTCGCGGGACAGGTCTCCACGAGCAGTACTTC	CASLRGTGLHEQYF
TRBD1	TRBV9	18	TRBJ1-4	TGTGCCAGCAGCGTAGCTGAAACCGGGGACAGGGAGTATGAAAAACTGTTTTTT	CASSVAETGDREYEKLFF
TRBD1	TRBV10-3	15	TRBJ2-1	TGTGCCATCAGTGAGTCGCCGACAGGGAGAAATGAGCAGTTCTTC	CAISESPTGRNEQFF
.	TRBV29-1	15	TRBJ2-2	TGCAGCGTTGAAGACGCGACAGTGAACACCGGGGAGCTGTTTTTT	CSVEDATVNTGELFF
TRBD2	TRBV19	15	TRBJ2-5	TGTGCCAGTACCACAGTAGCGGGGACGGGAGAGACCCAGTACTTC	CASTTVAGTGETQYF
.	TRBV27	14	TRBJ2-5	TGTGCCAGCAGTTTAGGGCGCGCGCAAGAGACCCAGTACTTC	CASSLGRAQETQYF
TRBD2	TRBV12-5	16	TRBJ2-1	TGTGCTAGTGGTTTTGGATCAGCGGGGACTTACAATGAGCAGTTCTTC	CASGFGSAGTYNEQFF
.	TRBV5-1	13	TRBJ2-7	TGCGCCAGCAGGAATACGTGGTCCTACGAGCAGTACTTC	CASRNTWSYEQYF
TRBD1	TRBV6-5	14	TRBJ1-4	TGTGCCAGCAGGGCCCAGGGGGCGCTTGAAAAACTGTTTTTT	CASRAQGALEKLFF
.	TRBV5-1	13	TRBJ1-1	TGCGCCAGCTCCCGGTCAATGAACACTGAAGCTTTCTTT	CASSRSMNTEAFF
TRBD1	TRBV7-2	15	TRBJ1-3	TGTGCCAGCAGTCTCTCAACAGGGGTTGGAAACACCATATATTTT	CASSLSTGVGNTIYF
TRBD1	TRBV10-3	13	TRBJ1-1	TGTGCCATCAGTTCAGTACAGGGGACTGAAGCTTTCTTT	CAISSVQGTEAFF
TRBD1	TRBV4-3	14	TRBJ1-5	TGCGCCAGCAGTCACAGACAGGGAAATCAGCCCCAGCATTTT	CASSHRQGNQPQHF
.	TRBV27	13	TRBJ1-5	TGTGCCAGCAGTTTAAAAGGGGATGGATCCCAGCATTTT	CASSLKGDGSQHF
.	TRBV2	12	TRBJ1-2	TGTGCCAGCAGACAGCTCTCCTATGGCTACACCTTC	CASRQLSYGYTF
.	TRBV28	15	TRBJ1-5	TGTGCCAGCAGTTTGGCGGGGGGAGGCAATCAGCCCCAGCATTTT	CASSLAGGGNQPQHF
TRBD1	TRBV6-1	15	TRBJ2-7	TGTGCCAGCAGTCCCCGGACAGGGGGAGATGGTGAGCAGTACTTC	CASSPRTGGDGEQYF
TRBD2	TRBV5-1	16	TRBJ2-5	TGCGCCAGCAGCTTGGGTTCGACGGGACTAGAGGGGACCCAGTACTTC	CASSLGSTGLEGTQYF
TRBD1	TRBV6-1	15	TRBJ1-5	TGTGCCGGAGGACAGGGCTTTCGTAGCGATCAGCCCCAGCATTTT	CAGGQGFRSDQPQHF
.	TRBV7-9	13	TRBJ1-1	TGTGCCAGCAGCTTAGCGCGGGGGACTGAAGCTTTCTTT	CASSLARGTEAFF
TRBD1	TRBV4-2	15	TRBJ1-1	TGTGCCAGCAGCCAAAGTCCCCAGGGGGACACTGAAGCTTTCTTT	CASSQSPQGDTEAFF
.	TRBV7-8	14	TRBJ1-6	TGTGCCAGCAGCTTAGGTTCACCCCTATCACCCCTCCACTTT	CASSLGSPLSPLHF
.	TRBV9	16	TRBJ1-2	TGTGCCAGCAGCGAGGGGCCCCTACAGGCTAACTATGGCTACACCTTC	CASSEGPLQANYGYTF